These T cell receptor beta chains were read from a single sample in a study of blood T cells in healthy people across ages. TCRdb itself ran the 5' RACE reads through MiXCR, one entry per CDR3 protein. The data show fewer than 700,000 distinct CDR3 sequences, with roughly 48% seen just once and around 25% held by the top ten. Input material: blood. These receptors all come from a man at least 80 years old in good health. Each CDR3 is given with its conserved first and last residue. The D gene is left open where the match is weak. Expanded clones get a size class; other rows say once, few or many, or leave the size out.

d_call	v_call	clone_size	cdr3_length	j_call	cdr3_nt	cdr3_aa
NA	TRBV14	NA	15	TRBJ2-5	TGTGCCAGCAGCCCGAGGGGGGATCCCTTTTGGGAGCAGTACTTC	CASSPRGDPFWEQYF
TRBD2	TRBV29-1	NA	15	TRBJ2-2	TGCAGCGTTGCAGCGGGGAGCGCGGGCACCGGGGAGCTGTTTTTT	CSVAAGSAGTGELFF
NA	TRBV6-6	few	15	TRBJ2-6	TGTGCCAGCAGTTCCTTCAGCTCTGGGGCCAACGTCCTGACTTTC	CASSSFSSGANVLTF
NA	TRBV7-2	few	16	TRBJ2-3	TGTGCCAGCAGCGCAGACAGGTACCGCCTTACAGATACGCAGTATTTT	CASSADRYRLTDTQYF
TRBD1	TRBV9	once	15	TRBJ2-1	TGTGCCAGCAGCACTGACAGGGGACCCAACAATGAGCAGTTCTTC	CASSTDRGPNNEQFF
TRBD2	TRBV3-1	few	15	TRBJ2-4	TGTGCCAGCAGCCAGTCCCTGGCGGGAGCGGGTGAGCAGTACTTC	CASSQSLAGAGEQYF
NA	TRBV4-2	NA	19	TRBJ2-2	TGTGCCAGCAGCCAAGATCACAGGGATCATGGGGTCGACACCGGGGAGCTGTTTTTT	CASSQDHRDHGVDTGELFF
TRBD2	TRBV20-1	NA	15	TRBJ2-1	TGCAGTAAGCTGCAGCGGGGTCGATCCTACAATGAGCAGTTCTTC	CSKLQRGRSYNEQFF
NA	TRBV15	few	13	TRBJ2-5	TGTGCCACCAGCAGTAGGGTTCAAGAGACCCAGTACTTC	CATSSRVQETQYF
NA	TRBV29-1	NA	13	TRBJ1-2	TGCAGCGTTACCGAATGGACAAGGAGTTACGTCACCTTC	CSVTEWTRSYVTF
TRBD1	TRBV29-1	NA	14	TRBJ2-1	TGCAGCGTTGATAGGGGGCGAATTACCAATGAGCAGTTCTTC	CSVDRGRITNEQFF
TRBD1	TRBV5-1	many	17	TRBJ2-3	TGCGCCAGCAGCCCAACCTATTACAGGGGATCGACAGATACGCAGTATTTT	CASSPTYYRGSTDTQYF
NA	TRBV12-3/TRBV12-4	NA	15	TRBJ1-1	TGTGCCAGCAGCTACCGAAGGGAGATGAACACTGAAGCTTTCTTT	CASSYRREMNTEAFF
NA	TRBV27	NA	15	TRBJ1-6	TGTGCCAGCAGTGGGCTCGGACGGATGAATTCACCCCTCCACTTT	CASSGLGRMNSPLHF
TRBD2	TRBV15	few	15	TRBJ2-7	TGTGCCACCAGCAAAGAGACTAGCGGGCCCTACGAGCAGTACTTC	CATSKETSGPYEQYF
NA	TRBV12-3/TRBV12-4	few	14	TRBJ1-2	TGTGCCAGCAGTATAAGGACAGAGTACTATGGCTACACCTTC	CASSIRTEYYGYTF
NA	TRBV6-6	many	13	TRBJ1-4	TGTGCCAGCAGGACGGGACCCTATGAAAAACTGTTTTTT	CASRTGPYEKLFF
NA	TRBV18	NA	11	TRBJ2-1	TGTGCCAGCTTCGAGTACAATGAGCAGTTCTTC	CASFEYNEQFF
TRBD2	TRBV6-2/TRBV6-3	NA	15	TRBJ2-7	TGTGCCAGCTCAGAAATGGCTAGCGGGACCTACGAGCAGTACTTC	CASSEMASGTYEQYF
TRBD1	TRBV2	NA	11	TRBJ1-1	TGTGCCAGCACCTCGGACAGGGGAGCTTTCTTT	CASTSDRGAFF
NA	TRBV4-3	NA	15	TRBJ2-5	TGCGCCAGCAGCCAAGCGGTTGGCGGTTCAGAGACCCAGTACTTC	CASSQAVGGSETQYF
NA	TRBV5-1	few	15	TRBJ2-3	TGCGCCAGCACCCGCAGGGGTTCCGGGGCAGATACGCAGTATTTT	CASTRRGSGADTQYF
NA	TRBV12-3/TRBV12-4	NA	14	TRBJ1-1	TGTGCCAGCAGTTTTTCCTACCAGAACACTGAAGCTTTCTTT	CASSFSYQNTEAFF
NA	TRBV6-5	NA	14	TRBJ1-3	TGTGCCAGCAAGCCCGGAAACTCTGGAAACACCATATATTTT	CASKPGNSGNTIYF
NA	TRBV12-5	NA	15	TRBJ2-3	TGTGCTAGTGGAACAGGGAGCTACGGGGCAGATACGCAGTATTTT	CASGTGSYGADTQYF
NA	TRBV20-1	NA	16	TRBJ2-5	TGCAGTGCTAGCCCCGCGGGCAGGACTCAAGGGGAGACCCAGTACTTC	CSASPAGRTQGETQYF
NA	TRBV29-1	once	14	TRBJ2-2	TGCAGCGTTGGGTGGGGGCTGAACACCGGGGAGCTGTTTTTT	CSVGWGLNTGELFF
TRBD2	TRBV4-2	NA	16	TRBJ2-1	TGTGCCAGCAGCCCAACCCCTAGCGGGCCTTACAATGAGCAGTTCTTC	CASSPTPSGPYNEQFF
NA	TRBV7-2	few	15	TRBJ2-3	TGTGCCAGCAGCTTGGGTCTCGGGGGCACAGATACGCAGTATTTT	CASSLGLGGTDTQYF
TRBD1	TRBV4-1	NA	16	TRBJ2-7	TGCGCCAGCAGCCAAGAACTTGGGACAGGGATCCACGAGCAGTACTTC	CASSQELGTGIHEQYF
TRBD2	TRBV6-5	few	18	TRBJ2-1	TGTGCCAGCAGTTACGGGACTAGCGCGACAGAGGACTACAATGAGCAGTTCTTC	CASSYGTSATEDYNEQFF
NA	TRBV4-3	NA	15	TRBJ1-1	TGCGCCAGCAGCCAAGCGGCGGCCATGAACACTGAAGCTTTCTTT	CASSQAAAMNTEAFF
NA	TRBV29-1	few	12	TRBJ2-3	TGCAGCGTTGGAGGGGGGGAGGATACGCAGTATTTT	CSVGGGEDTQYF
NA	TRBV7-8	few	17	TRBJ1-6	TGTGCCAGCCACGAACGAGCTTTAAGCTCCTATAATTCACCCCTCCACTTT	CASHERALSSYNSPLHF
NA	TRBV5-8	NA	12	TRBJ2-3	TGTGCCAGCAGCACCCTTTCAGATACGCAGTATTTT	CASSTLSDTQYF
NA	TRBV5-5	few	14	TRBJ2-3	TGTGCCAGCAGCTTTGATCAGGGCACAGATACGCAGTATTTT	CASSFDQGTDTQYF
NA	TRBV7-2	NA	13	TRBJ2-7	TGTGCCAGCAGCGTTGCTAGCGTAAACGAGCAGTACTTC	CASSVASVNEQYF
TRBD1	TRBV6-6	many	16	TRBJ2-1	TGTGCCAGCAGTGGCCGGGACAGGGGGCTCAACAATGAGCAGTTCTTC	CASSGRDRGLNNEQFF
NA	TRBV5-1	NA	16	TRBJ1-1	TGCGCCAGCAGCCTTACAATTCAGAGGATAGCGGGTGAAGCTTTCTTT	CASSLTIQRIAGEAFF
NA	TRBV7-2	once	16	TRBJ1-1	TGTGCCAGCAGCTTATGGGGCCCCGGGCTGGTCACTGAAGCTTTCTTT	CASSLWGPGLVTEAFF
NA	TRBV7-8	few	15	TRBJ1-5	TGTGCCAGCAGCTTAACCGGGAGCAACAATCAGCCCCAGCATTTT	CASSLTGSNNQPQHF
NA	TRBV7-2	few	13	TRBJ1-1	TGTGCCAGCAGCAGGGACATGAACACTGAAGCTTTCTTT	CASSRDMNTEAFF